This T cell receptor beta chain was identified during a study of OX40 agonist ivuxolimab in advanced cancers. Study background: The patients received ivuxolimab by intravenous route every 2 weeks at 0.01 to 10 mg/kg. Earlier anti-PD-1, anti-PD-L1 or anti-CTLA-4 therapy was permitted; roughly 40% had received some.

The CDR3 is made up of 19 amino acids. Germline assignment: CDR1 SGDLS and CDR2 YYNGEE. V dropped 2 bases and J dropped 0; count of bases not matched to a gene: 11. The assay was immunoSEQ multiplex PCR, and TCRdb's table has in-frame clones only and misses some. The table includes around 31,000 clones, less than 90% detected once. With autoimmune disease history or systemic immunosuppression, patients were excluded. The gene calls are TRBV9 and TRBJ2-1; 10 bases align to TRBD2. The sequences come from CD4+ or CD8+ T cells sorted from blood, collected in a trial of the OX40 agonist ivuxolimab. This clonotype was obtained from an adult with an advanced solid tumor such as melanoma, head and neck, liver or kidney cancer. The CDR3 sequence is CASSVQAGGSKSSYNEQFF. CDR3 nucleotide sequence: TGTGCCAGCAGCGTGCAAGCGGGAGGGTCCAAGAGCTCCTACAATGAGCAGTTCTTC.